Listed below are T cell receptor beta chains from one sample, sequenced in a study of vaccination and CD4 T cells after COVID-19. Their specific antigens are unknown. TCRdb ran MiXCR on the PCR reads and lists one entry per CDR3 protein. The sample shows a few thousand distinct CDR3 sequences, 17% of them seen only once. Sequencing was performed on CD4+ T cells from blood, cultured in vitro. Receptor source: a human donor who had recovered from COVID-19. The CDR3 runs from the conserved cysteine through the conserved F or W. D genes are given only for firm matches. Clone size appears in some rows only: once, few, many, or a class for an expanded clone.

cdr3_aa cdr3_nt v_call clone_size j_call d_call
CASSEEPGHFYGYTF TGTGCCAGCAGTGAAGAGCCGGGCCACTTCTATGGCTACACCTTC TRBV2 - TRBJ1-2 -
CASRSRINSPLHF TGTGCCAGCAGAAGTAGGATTAATTCACCCCTCCACTTT TRBV27 medium-sized TRBJ1-6 -
CSALSGTGVTDTQYF TGCAGTGCTTTGTCCGGGACAGGTGTTACAGATACGCAGTATTTT TRBV20-1 large TRBJ2-3 TRBD1
CSAVGSGVYNEQFF TGCAGTGCCGTAGGAAGCGGGGTTTACAATGAGCAGTTCTTC TRBV20-1 few TRBJ2-1 TRBD2
CASSLTGQGYEQYF TGTGCCAGCAGTCTTACAGGGCAGGGCTACGAGCAGTACTTC TRBV6-1 few TRBJ2-7 -
CASSFGNYGYTF TGTGCCAGCAGTTTCGGAAACTATGGCTACACCTTC TRBV12-3/TRBV12-4 medium-sized TRBJ1-2 -
CASSLDLNNSPLHF TGTGCCAGCAGCTTAGACCTCAATAATTCACCCCTCCACTTT TRBV7-9 few TRBJ1-6 -
CASSPGTGGSYEQYF TGCGCCAGCAGCCCCGGGACAGGGGGTAGCTACGAGCAGTACTTC TRBV4-1 - TRBJ2-7 TRBD1
CASSLAGSGSVGEQFF TGCGCCAGCAGCTTGGCCGGGTCCGGCTCCGTGGGCGAGCAGTTCTTC TRBV5-1 few TRBJ2-1 -
CAWSTHRWTGGQKGLGNSPLHF TGTGCCTGGAGTACCCATCGTTGGACGGGGGGGCAAAAGGGCCTGGGGAATTCACCCCTCCACTTT TRBV30 - TRBJ1-6 -
CASISPSGNTIYF TGTGCCAGCATTTCGCCCTCTGGAAACACCATATATTTT TRBV2 medium-sized TRBJ1-3 -
CAWNLQGNTEAFF TGTGCCTGGAACTTACAGGGGAACACTGAAGCTTTCTTT TRBV30 medium-sized TRBJ1-1 -
CASSDPGGVGQYF TGTGCCAGCAGTGACCCAGGGGGCGTGGGGCAGTACTTC TRBV6-1 few TRBJ2-7 TRBD1
CASSFSGGNTDTQYF TGTGCCAGCAGCTTCAGCGGGGGGAACACAGATACGCAGTATTTT TRBV11-3 few TRBJ2-3 TRBD2
CASSWGRGWTEAFF TGTGCCAGCAGCTGGGGGCGGGGGTGGACTGAAGCTTTCTTT TRBV5-8 few TRBJ1-1 -
CAWSPYGTEAFF TGTGCCTGGAGTCCCTACGGCACTGAAGCTTTCTTT TRBV30 - TRBJ1-1 -
CSAPDNYGYTF TGCAGTGCCCCAGACAACTATGGCTACACCTTC TRBV20-1 medium-sized TRBJ1-2 -
CASSSQYYAPDRSNEKLFF TGCGCCAGCAGTAGCCAATATTACGCCCCGGACAGGAGTAATGAAAAACTGTTTTTT TRBV10-2 - TRBJ1-4 TRBD1
CAWSVGHYEQYF TGTGCCTGGAGTGTAGGACACTACGAGCAGTACTTC TRBV30 - TRBJ2-7 -
CASSLVTGQANEKLFF TGTGCCAGCAGCTTGGTGACGGGACAAGCTAATGAAAAACTGTTTTTT TRBV7-8 few TRBJ1-4 -
CASSPRWGGGFDDTQYF TGTGCCAGCAGCCCTCGGTGGGGCGGGGGGTTCGATGATACGCAGTATTTT TRBV9 once TRBJ2-3 TRBD2
CAWSQQSEAFF TGTGCCTGGAGTCAACAGAGCGAAGCTTTCTTT TRBV30 medium-sized TRBJ1-1 -
CASRPGQVFRDGYTF TGTGCCAGCAGACCTGGACAGGTCTTTAGGGATGGCTACACCTTC TRBV7-9 once TRBJ1-2 TRBD1
CASSLVGDTEAFF TGCGCCAGCAGCTTGGTGGGGGACACTGAAGCTTTCTTT TRBV5-1 - TRBJ1-1 -
CSATMTSGGPNEQFF TGCAGTGCTACAATGACTAGCGGGGGGCCAAATGAGCAGTTCTTC TRBV20-1 - TRBJ2-1 TRBD2
CASSLFGGAITEAFF TGCGCCAGCAGCTTGTTCGGGGGGGCCATCACTGAAGCTTTCTTT TRBV5-1 few TRBJ1-1 -
CASSPGTSGGAVPNIQYF TGTGCCAGCTCACCAGGGACTAGCGGGGGGGCCGTCCCCAACATTCAGTACTTC TRBV18 - TRBJ2-4 TRBD2
CSAREEGQGEDEQYF TGCAGTGCGAGGGAGGAAGGACAAGGAGAGGACGAGCAGTACTTC TRBV20-1 few TRBJ2-7 -
CASGGGGGTDTQYF TGTGCTAGTGGTGGGGGTGGGGGCACAGATACGCAGTATTTT TRBV12-5 - TRBJ2-3 -
CASSDRDRGNYGYTF TGTGCCAGCAGTGACCGGGACAGGGGGAACTATGGCTACACCTTC TRBV6-1 few TRBJ1-2 TRBD1
CASSRTAQGEQYF TGTGCCAGCAGCAGGACAGCCCAAGGGGAGCAGTACTTC TRBV2 few TRBJ2-7 -
CATSDLRGYSYEQYF TGTGCCACCAGTGATTTGAGGGGTTATTCCTACGAGCAGTACTTC TRBV24-1 few TRBJ2-7 -
CASSLEASGSEQFF TGTGCCAGCAGCTTGGAGGCTAGCGGGAGTGAGCAGTTCTTC TRBV5-4 medium-sized TRBJ2-1 TRBD2
CAIRASPGDTEAFF TGTGCCATCAGGGCCTCCCCGGGGGACACTGAAGCTTTCTTT TRBV10-3 few TRBJ1-1 -
CASSGTSGLDTQYF TGTGCCAGCAGTGGGACTAGCGGGCTGGATACGCAGTATTTT TRBV25-1 large TRBJ2-3 TRBD2
CASSVAWPTSNTGELFF TGTGCCAGCAGCGTAGCTTGGCCGACGTCGAACACCGGGGAGCTGTTTTTT TRBV9 - TRBJ2-2 -
CASSPPGLAYEQYF TGTGCCAGCAGTCCCCCGGGACTAGCCTACGAGCAGTACTTC TRBV12-3/TRBV12-4 - TRBJ2-7 TRBD2
CASNPGFSNQPQHF TGTGCCAGCAACCCCGGGTTTAGCAATCAGCCCCAGCATTTT TRBV27 - TRBJ1-5 -
CASSSGGNSPLHF TGTGCCAGCAGTTCCGGGGGTAATTCACCCCTCCACTTT TRBV6-5 few TRBJ1-6 -
CASRYGTGAGNTIYF TGCGCCAGTAGATACGGGACAGGGGCTGGAAACACCATATATTTT TRBV5-1 - TRBJ1-3 TRBD1